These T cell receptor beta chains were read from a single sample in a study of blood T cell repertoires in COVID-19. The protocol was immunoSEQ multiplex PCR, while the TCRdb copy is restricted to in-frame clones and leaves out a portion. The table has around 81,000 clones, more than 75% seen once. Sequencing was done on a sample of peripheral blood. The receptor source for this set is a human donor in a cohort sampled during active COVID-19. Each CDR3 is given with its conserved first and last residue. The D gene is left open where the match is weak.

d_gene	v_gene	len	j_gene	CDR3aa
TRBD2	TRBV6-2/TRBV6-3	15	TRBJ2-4	CASSYSGGSKNIQYF
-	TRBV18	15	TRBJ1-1	CASSLTGGKDTEAFF
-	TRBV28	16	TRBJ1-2	CASSHGTGVTNYGYTF
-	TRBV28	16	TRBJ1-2	CASSSHWGEANYGYTF
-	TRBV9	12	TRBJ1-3	CASSPPGNTIYF
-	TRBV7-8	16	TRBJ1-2	CASSLGGGSIGRSYTF
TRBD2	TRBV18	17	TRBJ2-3	CASSPRTSGGGTDTQYF
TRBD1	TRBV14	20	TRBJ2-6	CASSSRPKGTGGSGANVLTF
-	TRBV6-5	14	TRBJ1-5	CASRGQGSNQPQHF
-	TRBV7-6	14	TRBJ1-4	CASSAGTGPEKLFF
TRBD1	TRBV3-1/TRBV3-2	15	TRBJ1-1	CASSLRQGVVTEAFF
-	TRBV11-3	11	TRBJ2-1	CASSPRREQFF
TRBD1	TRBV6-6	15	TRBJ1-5	CASRPQGVSNQPQHF
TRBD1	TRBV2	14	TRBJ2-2	CASSPQGSSGELFF
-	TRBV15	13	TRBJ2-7	CATSTKDGVEQYF
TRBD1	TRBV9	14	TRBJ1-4	CASMLGQTDEKLFF
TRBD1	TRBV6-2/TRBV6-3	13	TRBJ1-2	CASSRQGALGYTF
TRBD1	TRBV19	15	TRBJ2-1	CASSQPGQSYNEQFF
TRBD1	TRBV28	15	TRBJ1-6	CASTGQQGGYSPLHF
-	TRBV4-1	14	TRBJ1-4	CASSQEGRVEKLFF
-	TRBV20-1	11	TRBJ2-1	CSARVGHEQFF
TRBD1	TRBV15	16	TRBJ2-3	CATSRLGTGGTDTQYF